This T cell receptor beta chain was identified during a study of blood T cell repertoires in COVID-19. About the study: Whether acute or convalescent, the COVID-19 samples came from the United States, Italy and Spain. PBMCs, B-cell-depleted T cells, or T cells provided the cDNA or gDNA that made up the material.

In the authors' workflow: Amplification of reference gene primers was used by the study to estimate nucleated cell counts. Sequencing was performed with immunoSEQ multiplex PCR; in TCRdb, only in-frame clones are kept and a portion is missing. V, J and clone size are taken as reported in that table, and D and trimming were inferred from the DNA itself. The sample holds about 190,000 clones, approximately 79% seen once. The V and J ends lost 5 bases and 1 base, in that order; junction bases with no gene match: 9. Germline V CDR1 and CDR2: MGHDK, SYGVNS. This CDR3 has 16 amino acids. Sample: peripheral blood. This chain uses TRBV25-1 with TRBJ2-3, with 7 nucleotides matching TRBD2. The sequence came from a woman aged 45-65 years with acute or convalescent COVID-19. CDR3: CASSPHYGGGTDTQYF. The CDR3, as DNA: TGTGCCAGCAGTCCGCATTATGGGGGGGGCACAGATACGCAGTATTTT. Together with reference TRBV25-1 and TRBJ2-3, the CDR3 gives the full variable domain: EADIYQTPRYLVIGTGKKITLECSQTMGHDKMYWYQQDPGMELHLIHYSYGVNSTEKGDLSSESTVSRIRTEHFPLTLESARPSHTSQYLCASSPHYGGGTDTQYFGPGTRLTVL.